One sample yielded the 30 T cell receptor beta chains listed below, sequenced in a study of blood T cells in healthy people across ages. A sample-barcoded 5' primer and a J-beta primer mix were used in a second PCR of about 7 to 12 cycles. TCRdb re-called the 5' RACE reads through MiXCR, storing one row per CDR3 protein. The sample lists roughly 1.7 million distinct CDR3 sequences; roughly a third were seen once. Sequenced sample: blood. These receptors were collected from a woman aged 30 to 39 in good health.

The chain has TRBV6-1 and TRBJ2-1; TRBD1 is a possible D gene (5 bases). Trimming cost V 0 bases and J 4 bases, with 13 bases left between them. The germline gives CDR1 MNHNS, CDR2 SASEGT. This CDR3 is 16 amino acids long. This CDR3 reads CASSEARGAAYNEQFF. As DNA, the CDR3 is TGTGCCAGCAGTGAAGCACGTGGGGCGGCTTACAATGAGCAGTTCTTC.

J is TRBJ1-1 and V is TRBV2; D gene ambiguous. Per the germline V gene, CDR1 is SNHLY and CDR2 is FYNNEI. The CDR3 is made up of 14 amino acids. Trimming removed 1 base from V and 1 base from J, with 7 bases in between. The CDR3 DNA reads as TGTGCCAGCAGTGAAGTACCGGGGAACACTGAAGCTTTCTTT. Residues: CASSEVPGNTEAFF. Full variable domain (missing parts from reference TRBV2 and TRBJ1-1): EPEVTQTPSHQVTQMGQEVILRCVPISNHLYFYWYRQILGQKVEFLVSFYNNEISEKSEIFDDQFSVERPDGSNFTLKIRSTKLEDSAMYFCASSEVPGNTEAFFGQGTRLTVV.

This clonotype has more than one count but fewer than ten. CDR3 region: CASSQAVGGTDTQYF. For the CDR3, the DNA is TGTGCCAGCAGCCAAGCGGTCGGGGGCACAGATACGCAGTATTTT. J is TRBJ2-3 and V is TRBV3-1; maybe TRBD2 (5 bases). Trimming pared 1 base from V and 1 base from J, leaving 9 bases between. Germline CDR1 reads LGHDT; CDR2 reads YNNKEL (reference sequence). The CDR3 spans 15 residues.

The chain carries TRBV6-5 and TRBJ2-1; D perhaps matches TRBD1 (6 bases). With 7 bases removed from V and 4 bases from J, the gap between germline ends came to 11 bases. The CDR3 spans 13 residues. Germline assignment: CDR1 MNHEY and CDR2 SVGAGI. Written as DNA, the CDR3 is TGTGCCAGCAATTCCGACAGGTACAATGAGCAGTTCTTC. It translates to CASNSDRYNEQFF.

The genes are TRBV6-5 and TRBJ2-7; D not resolved. The CDR3 is 16 amino acids. V was trimmed by 0 bases and J by 6 bases, leaving 18 bases between them. Germline V CDR1 and CDR2: MNHEY, SVGAGI. CDR3 protein: CASSYSTGEKECEQYF. The CDR3 nucleotides read TGTGCCAGCAGTTACTCAACCGGAGAAAAGGAATGCGAGCAGTACTTC.

For this clonotype: A single base separates this from a much larger clone, so it may be a read error. The V call is TRBV6-2 or TRBV6-3, the J call TRBJ2-3; D is unclear. Germline V gene lookup returns CDR1 MNHEY and CDR2 SVGEGT. The CDR3 runs to 13 residues. CDR3 DNA sequence: TGTGCCAGCAGACTTTCTTTGGTGGTTACGCGGTATTTT. Amino acid sequence: CASRLSLVVTRYF.

The sample holds a few counts of this clonotype. The CDR3 coding sequence is TGTGCCATCAGTGAGAGGGGGACGTGGGAGCCCCAGCATTTT. Protein sequence: CAISERGTWEPQHF. The J gene is TRBJ1-5, the V gene TRBV10-3, with D maybe TRBD1 (6 bases). Germline loops: CDR1 ENHRY, CDR2 SYGVKD. The ends were cut back, 2 bases at V and 8 bases at J, with 13 bases in the middle. This CDR3 is 14 amino acids long.

This chain links TRBV24-1 with TRBJ2-3; the match to TRBD1 covers 7 bases. The J segment lost 8 bases and the V segment lost 4 bases, leaving 11 bases of the junction unmatched. Germline CDR1 reads KGHDR; CDR2 reads SFDVKD. CDR3 length: 15 amino acids. The CDR3 spells CATSDLGQLGGTQYF. In DNA, the CDR3 is TGTGCCACCAGTGACCTGGGACAGCTAGGAGGTACGCAGTATTTT.

V usage is TRBV20-1 and J usage is TRBJ2-3; D perhaps matches TRBD2 (6 bases). The V gene's germline CDR1 is DFQATT and CDR2 SNEGSKA (reference sequence). The CDR3 spans 14 residues. Trimming pared 6 bases from V and 5 bases from J, leaving 18 bases between. The CDR3 DNA is TGCAGTGCGAGGGGCGGGGAGGCCTTAGATACGCAGTATTTT. It translates to CSARGGEALDTQYF.

This chain connects TRBV10-3 to TRBJ2-1, with 11 nucleotides matching TRBD2. The CDR3 length is 19 residues. Germline values: CDR1 ENHRY, CDR2 SYGVKD. V lost 11 bases to trimming and J lost 2 bases; unmatched junction nucleotides: 20. This CDR3 reads CAYKAGGSIAGGTYNEQFF. In DNA form, the CDR3 reads TGTGCCTACAAAGCCGGGGGAAGCATAGCGGGAGGGACCTACAATGAGCAGTTCTTC.

This clonotype was detected ten times or more. The chain is built from TRBV29-1 and TRBJ1-1; D remains ambiguous. V was trimmed by 8 bases and J by 0 bases, leaving 10 bases between them. The CDR3 covers 12 residues. Germline lookup yields CDR1 SQVTM and CDR2 ANQGSEA. Here the CDR3 reads CSQTLMNTEAFF. The DNA for the CDR3 is TGCAGCCAAACCCTTATGAACACTGAAGCTTTCTTT.

This clonotype was counted ten times or more. This chain joins TRBV5-1 and TRBJ2-3; D remains ambiguous. V was shortened by 0 bases and J by 2 bases, with 7 bases between the two germline ends. CDR1 and CDR2 (germline): SGHRS, YFSETQ. The CDR3 extends over 14 amino acids. This CDR3 is CASSLAQITDTQYF. Written as DNA, the CDR3 is TGCGCCAGCAGCTTGGCTCAGATCACAGATACGCAGTATTTT.

The CDR3 spells CATQGQVHGSPLHF. The CDR3 nucleotides read TGTGCCACCCAAGGACAGGTCCACGGGTCACCCCTCCACTTT. The chain links TRBV30 to TRBJ1-6, with 7 nucleotides matching TRBD1. The CDR3 has 14 amino acids. With V trimmed by 8 bases and J by 10 bases, 14 bases remained unmatched. Germline V lookup: CDR1 GTSNPN, CDR2 SVGIG (reference sequence).

This clonotype was seen a few times. This sequence joins TRBV7-6 and TRBJ1-2; no definite D call. V was cut by 1 base and J by 13 bases, with 16 bases left in between. The V gene's germline CDR1 is SGHVS and CDR2 FNYEAQ. This CDR3 contains 13 residues. Here the CDR3 reads CASSLEVMSLGTF. CDR3 DNA sequence: TGTGCCAGCAGCTTAGAGGTGATGTCTCTCGGCACCTTC.

This clonotype has only one observation. This rearrangement joins TRBV9 to TRBJ1-2; possibly TRBD1 for D (6 bases). Germline V gives CDR1 SGDLS, CDR2 YYNGEE. The CDR3 spans 15 residues. Trimming removed 4 bases from V and 7 bases from J, with 20 bases in between. CDR3 region: CASSPTIQGYRGYTF. The CDR3, as DNA: TGTGCCAGCAGCCCTACTATACAGGGATATCGTGGCTACACCTTC.

V usage is TRBV5-6 and J usage is TRBJ1-2; 8 nucleotides align to TRBD1. V was pared by 5 bases and J by 4 bases, with 7 bases of the junction left unmatched. This CDR3 has 14 amino acids. Germline V gene data show CDR1 as SGHDT and CDR2 as YYEEEE. CDR3 bases: TGTGCCAGCAGTCAAAGCAGGGGGCCCTATGGCTACACCTTC. Encoded protein: CASSQSRGPYGYTF.

This clonotype was observed a handful of times. The junction differs from germline at one of its ends, possibly a read error. The chain employs TRBV20-1 and TRBJ1-2; D is unresolved. This CDR3 has 9 residues. The germline V gene encodes CDR1 DFQATT and CDR2 SNEGSKA (reference sequence). The CDR3 region is CSANNGYTF. CDR3 sequence (DNA): TGCAGTGCTAACAATGGCTACACCTTC.

The chain links TRBV7-7 to TRBJ2-7; D may be TRBD2 (5 bases). Germline-derived CDR1 and CDR2 are SSHAT and FNYEAQ (reference sequence). This CDR3 contains 13 residues. Trimming took 4 bases from V and 11 from J, leaving 18 bases between them. The CDR3: CASSSKLDGMKYF. The CDR3 DNA reads as TGTGCCAGCAGCTCTAAATTGGACGGGATGAAGTACTTC.

The rearrangement uses TRBV27 and TRBJ2-7; 16 bases align to TRBD2. Germline CDR1 is MNHEY and CDR2 is SMNVEV (reference sequence). V shed 4 bases, J shed 4 bases, and the junction held 7 bases outside the gene matches. The CDR3 length is 17 residues. CDR3 sequence reads: CASSSMGLAGGWYEQYF. The CDR3 region has the DNA TGTGCCAGCAGTTCCATGGGACTAGCGGGAGGGTGGTACGAGCAGTACTTC.

The chain recombines TRBV20-1 with TRBJ2-3; TRBD2 matches at 12 bases. J lost 3 bases, V lost 3 bases, and 10 bases had no gene match. Germline lookup yields CDR1 DFQATT and CDR2 SNEGSKA (reference sequence). The CDR3 contains 17 residues. The CDR3 is CSARPPSGRARTDTQYF. The CDR3 DNA reads TGCAGTGCTAGGCCCCCTAGCGGGAGGGCCCGGACAGATACGCAGTATTTT.

V gene TRBV11-2 combines with J gene TRBJ2-3; D is unresolved. Germline V lookup: CDR1 SGHAT, CDR2 FQNNGV. There are 13 residues in the CDR3. Between the trimmed V and J ends, which lost 5 bases and 4 bases, there was a span of 10 bases. The CDR3 protein is CASSALRADTQYF. The CDR3 coding sequence is TGTGCCAGCAGCGCCCTAAGGGCAGATACGCAGTATTTT.

In this sample, this clonotype turned up a few times. This rearrangement joins TRBV4-2 to TRBJ2-7; D tentatively fits TRBD1 or TRBD2 (6 bases each). The germline V and J ends were trimmed by 2 bases and 3 bases, with 14 bases remaining between them. Germline CDR1 reads LGHNA; CDR2 reads YNFKEQ. The CDR3 runs to 15 residues. This chain's CDR3 is CASSQTGGPHYEQYF. As DNA, the CDR3 is TGTGCCAGCAGCCAAACCGGGGGCCCTCACTACGAGCAGTACTTC.

This clonotype was observed at least ten times. The gene calls are TRBV10-3 and TRBJ2-3; 10 nucleotides agree with TRBD2. Germline values: CDR1 ENHRY, CDR2 SYGVKD. With 4 bases clipped from V and 5 bases from J, the junction kept 6 bases outside the gene matches. This CDR3 is 15 amino acids long. The CDR3 DNA reads TGTGCCATCAGTGCCCTAGCGGGAGAATTAGATACGCAGTATTTT. Residues: CAISALAGELDTQYF.

The chain uses TRBV20-1 and TRBJ2-1; 11 nucleotides match TRBD2. CDR1 is DFQATT, CDR2 SNEGSKA, per germline (reference sequence). Germline trimming cut 3 bases from V and 3 bases from J; bases unmatched to any gene: 7. This CDR3 region has 16 residues. CDR3 residues: CSARDLTSGIYNEQFF. CDR3 in DNA: TGCAGTGCTAGGGACCTGACTAGCGGGATCTACAATGAGCAGTTCTTC.

Points on this clonotype: An end of the junction differs from the germline gene, which may be a read error. V and J are TRBV20-1 and TRBJ2-7; 10 bases fit TRBD2. Germline values: CDR1 DFQATT, CDR2 SNEGSKA (reference sequence). The CDR3 runs to 15 residues. Here the CDR3 DNA reads TGCAGTGTTAGAGGCCAAACTAGCGGGATCTACGAGCAGTACTTC. Encoded protein: CSVRGQTSGIYEQYF.

With regard to this clonotype: A much larger clone lies a single base off, so this may be a read error. V is TRBV29-1 and J is TRBJ2-1; D gene unclear. TRBJ2-7 explains the end of the DNA better; the J call may be wrong. This CDR3 has 12 residues. CDR1 and CDR2 (germline): SQVTM, ANQGSEA. Here the CDR3 reads CSVEESYNEQYF. The CDR3 bases are TGCAGCGTTGAAGAGTCCTACAATGAGCAGTACTTC.

The rearrangement uses TRBV28 and TRBJ2-1; 10 positions match TRBD2. V was clipped by 7 bases and J by 4 bases; unmatched bases: 10. The CDR3 is 16 amino acids. Germline CDR1 reads MDHEN; CDR2 reads SYDVKM. Written as DNA, the CDR3 is TGTGCCAGCATCGGGGCTAGCGGGAGTATTTACAATGAGCAGTTCTTC. It codes for CASIGASGSIYNEQFF.

J is TRBJ2-7 and V is TRBV10-3; tentatively, D is TRBD1 (6 bases). This CDR3 has 13 amino acids. The V end was cut by 3 bases, the J end by 7 bases, with 13 bases between. The germline gives CDR1 ENHRY, CDR2 SYGVKD. The CDR3: CAISDTGSGEQYF. The CDR3 DNA reads TGTGCCATCAGTGATACAGGGTCCGGGGAGCAGTACTTC.

This clonotype came up a few times. A much larger clone differs from this one at a single base, so this may be a read error. Here the CDR3 DNA reads TGCAGCGTTGAAGGGAGTAAAGGACAGACCTACGAGCAGTACTTC. This sequence encodes CSVEGSKGQTYEQYF. The J gene is TRBJ2-7, the V gene TRBV29-1, with D perhaps matching TRBD1 (6 bases). V lost 1 base, J lost 2 bases, and 15 bases lay in between. In germline, CDR1 is SQVTM, CDR2 ANQGSEA. CDR3 size: 15 residues.

This chain joins TRBV5-1 and TRBJ2-3, with a tentative D call TRBD1 (6 bases). There are 14 residues in the CDR3. Germline lookup yields CDR1 SGHRS and CDR2 YFSETQ. Trimming left V 10 bases short and J 0 bases short, with 15 bases between. Here the CDR3 reads CAGKQGLSTDTQYF. The CDR3 bases are TGCGCCGGCAAACAGGGCCTCAGCACAGATACGCAGTATTTT.